The 9 T cell receptor beta chains below all came from one sample that was sequenced in a study of regulatory T cells in long-lasting Graves disease. With iRepertoire HTBI primers and Arm-PCR of CDR3 regions, TCR beta libraries were built. Using its own MiXCR run on the multiplex PCR reads, TCRdb lists one record per CDR3 protein. The sample has some 490,000 distinct CDR3 sequences; around 12% are singletons. Time point given: newly diagnosed GD, antithyroid drugs for less than 3 months. The authors made the TCR library using RNA they extracted from PBMCs. The same sample was also used in a study of T cells in Graves' hyperthyroidism and ophthalmopathy.

Sequenced material: peripheral blood mononuclear cells (PBMCs), taken at new diagnosis, from a patient treated with antithyroid drugs. These receptors were taken from a woman aged 25 to 39 with Graves disease.

This clonotype was seen repeatedly, ten times or more. The rearrangement links TRBV6-1 to TRBJ2-5; weak D call: TRBD1 (5 bases). Looked up from germline, CDR1 is MNHNS and CDR2 is SASEGT. The CDR3 has 16 amino acids. V was clipped by 6 bases and J by 1 base, with 18 bases between them. The CDR3 region has the DNA TGTGCCAGCAGCCTGCTAGGGCAGGGTGGCCAAGAGACCCAGTACTTC. This sequence encodes CASSLLGQGGQETQYF.

This clonotype was counted ten times or more. The J gene is TRBJ2-5, the V gene TRBV19, with 12 positions matching TRBD1. This CDR3 is built from 15 residues. Germline trimming cut 5 bases from V and 4 bases from J; bases unmatched to any gene: 5. Germline CDR1 LNHDA, CDR2 SQIVND (reference sequence). CDR3 coding DNA: TGTGCCAGTAGTTCCGGGACAGGGGGCGCAGAGACCCAGTACTTC. Translating it yields CASSSGTGGAETQYF.

This chain joins TRBV6-2 or TRBV6-3 and TRBJ1-3, with D possibly matching TRBD1 (5 bases). The CDR3 spans 16 residues. Germline V lookup: CDR1 MNHEY, CDR2 SVGEGT. Trimming left V 0 bases short and J 0 bases short, with 9 bases between. The CDR3, as DNA: TGTGCCAGCAGTTACTCCGGGGGGAGCTCTGGAAACACCATATATTTT. Translated, it gives CASSYSGGSSGNTIYF.

In its sample, this clonotype was seen many times. The chain couples TRBV11-2 to TRBJ1-1; no firm D call. V dropped 2 bases and J dropped 2 bases, with 9 bases sitting between them. From germline, CDR1 is SGHAT and CDR2 FQNNGV. The CDR3 has 14 amino acids. CDR3 DNA: TGTGCCAGCAGCTTATATTGGGGAAACACTGAAGCTTTCTTT. Its protein product is CASSLYWGNTEAFF.

This clonotype was seen at least ten times. The CDR3 region has the DNA TGTGCCAGCAGCCCCCTGGATATAGCCAAAAACATTCAGTACTTC. It specifies CASSPLDIAKNIQYF. The chain employs TRBV11-2 and TRBJ2-4; no definite D call. CDR1 SGHAT and CDR2 FQNNGV come from the germline V gene. This CDR3 comprises 15 residues. Deletions cut 5 bases from V and 0 bases from J, with 11 bases between.

This clonotype came up many times. The chain has TRBV12-3 or TRBV12-4 and TRBJ2-2, with a tentative D call TRBD2 (6 bases). V was pared by 8 bases and J by 0 bases, with 16 bases between. The length of the CDR3 is 16 residues. CDR3 DNA sequence: TGTGCCAGCCGAACTAGTGGGGGGACGAACACCGGGGAGCTGTTTTTT. Residues: CASRTSGGTNTGELFF.

This clonotype was picked up many times. The gene calls are TRBV5-1 and TRBJ2-7; 9 bases fit TRBD2. Germline assignment: CDR1 SGHRS and CDR2 YFSETQ. With V trimmed by 2 bases and J by 3 bases, 6 bases remained unmatched. CDR3 size: 15 residues. In DNA, the CDR3 is TGCGCCAGCAGCTTCGATAGCGGGAGAAACTACGAGCAGTACTTC. Translated, it gives CASSFDSGRNYEQYF.

This clonotype was observed at least ten times. This sequence joins TRBV20-1 and TRBJ2-7; 11 bases match TRBD2. Germline CDR1 DFQATT, CDR2 SNEGSKA (reference sequence). The junction had 1 base not matched to a gene; V was cut back by 0 bases and J by 3 bases. This CDR3 is 14 amino acids long. In DNA form, the CDR3 reads TGCAGTGCTAGAGATGGGACTAGCGGCTACGAGCAGTACTTC. Amino acid sequence: CSARDGTSGYEQYF.

As for this clonotype: This may be a read error: a much more frequent sequence differs by one nucleotide. The chain combines TRBV11-3 with TRBJ2-7; 7 positions match TRBD2. The CDR3 has 14 amino acids. Losses at the gene ends were 5 bases for V and 5 bases for J; bases not matched to a gene: 9. Per the germline V gene, CDR1 is SGHNT and CDR2 is YENEEA. The CDR3 sequence: CASSKGASGHEQYF. The CDR3 bases are TGTGCCAGCAGCAAAGGGGCTAGCGGACACGAGCAGTACTTC.